These 5 T cell receptor beta chains were all obtained from the same sample, sequenced in a study of T cells in Graves' hyperthyroidism and ophthalmopathy. Amplification of TCR beta CDR3 regions was performed using RNA transcripts as template. RT-PCR in the first round (using the HTBI primer set) targeted the TCR CDR3. Via MiXCR, TCRdb re-called the multiplex PCR reads, giving one row per CDR3 protein. The data contain about half a million distinct CDR3 sequences, roughly 20% of them singletons. The sequencing input was blood. All receptors come from a man in his late teens or twenties with Graves' hyperthyroidism.

The chain links TRBV13 to TRBJ2-5, with D perhaps matching TRBD2 (6 bases). Germline V gives CDR1 PRHDT, CDR2 FYEKMQ (reference sequence). CDR3 length equals 16 residues. Trimming removed 5 bases at V and 4 bases at J, with 20 bases between. The CDR3: CASSTSHRDSGETQYF. In nucleotides, the CDR3 is TGTGCCAGCAGCACAAGCCACCGGGACTCCGGAGAGACCCAGTACTTC.

In this sample, this clonotype turned up many times. The chain combines TRBV28 with TRBJ1-1; weak D call: TRBD1 (5 bases). V shed 8 bases and J shed 4 bases, with 17 bases lying between them. Germline V lookup: CDR1 MDHEN, CDR2 SYDVKM. The CDR3 sequence is 14 residues long. The CDR3 DNA reads TGTGCCAGCGTTTTTGCGCAGGGAGGCACTGAAGCTTTCTTT. Amino acids: CASVFAQGGTEAFF.

This clonotype was recorded many times. This sequence joins TRBV11-1 and TRBJ2-7, with D perhaps matching TRBD2 (6 bases). Trimming removed 5 bases from V and 1 base from J, with 15 bases in between. This CDR3 is built from 15 residues. CDR1 is SGHAT, CDR2 FQDESV, per germline (reference sequence). CDR3 nucleotide sequence: TGTGCCAGCAGCCCGGGACTGGGGGGATCCTACGAGCAGTACTTC. It yields the protein CASSPGLGGSYEQYF.

V gene TRBV5-1 combines with J gene TRBJ1-2; D remains unclear. Germline CDR1 SGHRS, CDR2 YFSETQ. Trimming took 5 bases from V and 1 from J, leaving 12 bases between them. The CDR3 is made up of 14 amino acids. CDR3 coding DNA: TGCGCCAGCAGGCTAGGCACGGATAACTATGGCTACACCTTC. This translates into CASRLGTDNYGYTF.

This clonotype is a singleton in its sample. This chain uses TRBV7-2 with TRBJ1-2; a weak D match, TRBD1 (5 bases). The CDR3 spans 13 residues. From germline, CDR1 is SGHTA and CDR2 FQGNSA. The germline V and J ends were trimmed by 1 base and 6 bases, with 9 bases remaining between them. The CDR3 region has the DNA TGTGCCAGCAGCTTAGAGGGGAACGATGGCTACACCTTC. Translated, it gives CASSLEGNDGYTF.